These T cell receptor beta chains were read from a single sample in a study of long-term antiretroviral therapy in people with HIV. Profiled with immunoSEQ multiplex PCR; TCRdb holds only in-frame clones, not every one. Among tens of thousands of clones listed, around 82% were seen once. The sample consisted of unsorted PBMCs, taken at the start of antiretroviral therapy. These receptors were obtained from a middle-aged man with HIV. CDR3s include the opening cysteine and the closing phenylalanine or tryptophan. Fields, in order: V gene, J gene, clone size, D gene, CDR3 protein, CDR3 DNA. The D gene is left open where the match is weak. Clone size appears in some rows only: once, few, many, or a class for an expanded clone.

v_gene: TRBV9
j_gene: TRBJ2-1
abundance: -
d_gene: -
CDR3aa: CASSAGSYNEQFF
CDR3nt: TGTGCCAGCAGCGCCGGCTCCTACAATGAGCAGTTCTTC

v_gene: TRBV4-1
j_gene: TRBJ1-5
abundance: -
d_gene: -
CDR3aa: CASSQAGFAGPQHF
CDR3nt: TGCGCCAGCAGCCAGGCGGGGTTCGCTGGGCCCCAGCATTTT

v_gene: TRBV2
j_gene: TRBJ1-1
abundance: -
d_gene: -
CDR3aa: CASIGPGRPDTEAFF
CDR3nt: TGTGCCAGCATTGGCCCGGGACGGCCAGACACTGAAGCTTTCTTT

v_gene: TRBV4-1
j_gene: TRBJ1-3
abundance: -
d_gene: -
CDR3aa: CASSQEGGPGNTIYF
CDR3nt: TGCGCCAGCAGCCAAGAAGGGGGGCCTGGAAACACCATATATTTT

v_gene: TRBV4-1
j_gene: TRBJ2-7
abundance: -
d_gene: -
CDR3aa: CASSLKDGSYEQYF
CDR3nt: TGCGCCAGCAGCCTAAAAGACGGTTCCTACGAGCAGTACTTC

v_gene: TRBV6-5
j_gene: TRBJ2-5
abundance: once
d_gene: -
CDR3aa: CASSMLFGQETQYF
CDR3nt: TGTGCCAGCAGTATGTTATTTGGACAAGAGACCCAGTACTTC

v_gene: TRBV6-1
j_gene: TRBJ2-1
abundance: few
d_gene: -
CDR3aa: CASSVRDEAYNEQFF
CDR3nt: TGTGCCAGCAGTGTCCGGGACGAAGCCTACAATGAGCAGTTCTTC

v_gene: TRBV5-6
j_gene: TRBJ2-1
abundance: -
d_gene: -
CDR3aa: CASSLNYNEQFF
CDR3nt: TGTGCCAGCAGCTTGAACTACAATGAGCAGTTCTTC

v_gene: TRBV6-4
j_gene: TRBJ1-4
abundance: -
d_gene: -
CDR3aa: CASSAEQGPNEKLFF
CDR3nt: TGTGCCAGCAGTGCGGAGCAGGGGCCTAATGAAAAACTGTTTTTT

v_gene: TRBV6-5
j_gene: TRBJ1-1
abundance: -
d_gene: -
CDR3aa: CAAGREGNTEAFF
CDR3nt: TGTGCCGCGGGTCGGGAGGGGAACACTGAAGCTTTCTTT

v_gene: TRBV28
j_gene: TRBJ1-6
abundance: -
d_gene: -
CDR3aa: CASNLRPYNSPLHF
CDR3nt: TGTGCCAGCAACCTACGCCCCTATAATTCACCCCTCCACTTT

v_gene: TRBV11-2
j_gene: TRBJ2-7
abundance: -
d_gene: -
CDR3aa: CASSGQNVYEQYF
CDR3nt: TGTGCCAGCAGCGGACAGAACGTCTACGAGCAGTACTTC

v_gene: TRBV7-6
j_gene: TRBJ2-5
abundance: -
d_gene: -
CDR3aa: CASSLGLISLQETQYF
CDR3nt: TGTGCCAGCAGCTTAGGATTAATCTCCTTACAAGAGACCCAGTACTTC

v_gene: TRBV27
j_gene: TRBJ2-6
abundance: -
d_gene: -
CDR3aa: CASSSQGSGANVLTF
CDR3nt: TGTGCCAGCAGTTCCCAGGGCTCTGGGGCCAACGTCCTGACTTTC

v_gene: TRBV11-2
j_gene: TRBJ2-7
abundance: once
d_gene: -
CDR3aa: CASSLVWGAGYEQYF
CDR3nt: TGTGCCAGCAGCTTAGTGTGGGGAGCCGGGTACGAGCAGTACTTC

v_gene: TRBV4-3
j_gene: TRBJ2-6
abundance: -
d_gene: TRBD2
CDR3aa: CASSQDGGAGANVLTF
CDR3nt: TGCGCCAGCAGCCAAGATGGGGGGGCTGGGGCCAACGTCCTGACTTTC

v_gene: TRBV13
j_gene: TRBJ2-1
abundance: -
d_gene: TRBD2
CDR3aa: CASSSRQGRTSGSNEQFF
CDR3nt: TGTGCCAGCAGCAGCCGCCAGGGTAGGACTAGCGGGAGCAATGAGCAGTTCTTC

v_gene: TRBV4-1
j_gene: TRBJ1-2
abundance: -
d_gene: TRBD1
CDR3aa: CASSRPSDRVYGYTF
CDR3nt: TGCGCCAGCAGCCGCCCCTCCGACAGGGTGTATGGCTACACCTTC

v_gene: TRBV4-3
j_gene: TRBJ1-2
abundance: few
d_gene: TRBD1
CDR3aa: CASSQDSTGGDIHGYTF
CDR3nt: TGCGCCAGCAGCCAAGACTCCACAGGGGGCGATATCCATGGCTACACCTTC

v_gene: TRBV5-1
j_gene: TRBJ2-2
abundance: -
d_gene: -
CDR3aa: CASRRGQISNTGELFF
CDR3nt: TGCGCCAGCAGGCGCGGACAGATATCGAACACCGGGGAGCTGTTTTTT

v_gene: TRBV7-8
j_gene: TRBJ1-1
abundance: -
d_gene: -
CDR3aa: CASSLLRNTEAFF
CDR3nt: TGTGCCAGCAGCTTACTGAGGAACACTGAAGCTTTCTTT

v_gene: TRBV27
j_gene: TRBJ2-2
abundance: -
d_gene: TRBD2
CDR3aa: CASSFSSAGAHTGELFF
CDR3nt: TGTGCCAGCAGTTTTTCTTCAGCGGGGGCACACACCGGGGAGCTGTTTTTT